The 10 T cell receptor beta chains given below trace back to one sample, sequenced in a study of T cell responses to AZD1222 COVID-19 vaccine. The protocol was immunoSEQ multiplex PCR, while the TCRdb copy is restricted to in-frame clones and leaves out a portion. Among about 170,000 clones listed, around 90% were seen once. Here the sequenced sample was peripheral blood, taken on day 0 of AZD1222 vaccination. These receptors were taken from an adult in good health.

This sequence joins TRBV19 and TRBJ2-7, with D unclear. Trimming removed 4 bases from V and 3 bases from J, with 10 bases in between. This CDR3 has 13 amino acids. Germline assignment: CDR1 LNHDA and CDR2 SQIVND (reference sequence). The chain's CDR3 is CASSNTGLYEQYF. The CDR3 DNA reads TGTGCCAGTAGTAATACCGGCCTCTACGAGCAGTACTTC. Looking up the rest from reference TRBV19 and TRBJ2-7 gives the full variable domain: DGGITQSPKYLFRKEGQNVTLSCEQNLNHDAMYWYRQDPGQGLRLIYYSQIVNDFQKGDIAEGYSVSREKKESFPLTVTSAQKNPTAFYLCASSNTGLYEQYFGPGTRLTVT.

V is TRBV11-2 and J is TRBJ1-2; 7 bases agree with TRBD1. Germline V gives CDR1 SGHAT, CDR2 FQNNGV. J gave up 4 bases and V 1 base, and 3 bases lay outside the gene matches. The CDR3 runs to 14 residues. This CDR3 reads CASSLGQGVYGYTF. CDR3 nucleotide sequence: TGTGCCAGCAGCTTAGGACAGGGAGTCTATGGCTACACCTTC.

This rearrangement joins TRBV27 to TRBJ1-5; 10 bases agree with TRBD1. The CDR3 totals 15 residues. V lost 6 bases to trimming and J lost 3 bases; unmatched junction nucleotides: 5. Germline loops: CDR1 MNHEY, CDR2 SMNVEV (reference sequence). The CDR3 sequence: CASRKDRGPNQPQHF. The CDR3 DNA is TGTGCCAGCAGGAAAGACAGGGGGCCCAATCAGCCCCAGCATTTT.

This sequence joins TRBV2 and TRBJ2-2; tentative D call: TRBD2 (6 bases). The CDR3 totals 15 residues. Trimming removed 5 bases from V and 1 base from J, with 11 bases in between. The germline V gene encodes CDR1 SNHLY and CDR2 FYNNEI. CDR3 loop: CASSFEGLNTGELFF. The CDR3 DNA sequence: TGTGCCAGCAGTTTTGAGGGACTGAACACCGGGGAGCTGTTTTTT.

The CDR3 loop reads CASSGGNRVSGELFF. In DNA form, the CDR3 reads TGTGCCAGCAGCGGTGGAAACAGGGTCTCAGGGGAGCTGTTTTTT. The genes are TRBV9 and TRBJ2-2; weak D call: TRBD1 (6 bases). V gave up 3 bases and J gave up 8 bases, with 17 bases separating them. The CDR3 contains 15 residues. Looked up from germline, CDR1 is SGDLS and CDR2 is YYNGEE. Variable domain in full (rest from reference TRBV9 and TRBJ2-2): DSGVTQTPKHLITATGQRVTLRCSPRSGDLSVYWYQQSLDQGLQFLIQYYNGEERAKGNILERFSAQQFPDLHSELNLSSLELGDSALYFCASSGGNRVSGELFFGEGSRLTVL.

V usage is TRBV10-2 and J usage is TRBJ2-3, with 7 bases lining up with TRBD2. Trimming took 6 bases from V and 6 from J; bases not matched to a gene: 6. The CDR3 has 13 residues. Germline lookup yields CDR1 WSHSY and CDR2 SAAADI. CDR3 in DNA: TGCGCCAGCAGGGGCGGGGGTTGGGATACGCAGTATTTT. It encodes CASRGGGWDTQYF.

The chain carries TRBV7-2 and TRBJ1-1; D is unresolved. The germline V gene has CDR1 SGHTA and CDR2 FQGNSA. The CDR3 extends over 14 amino acids. Trimming took off 4 bases at V and 2 bases at J, with 11 bases between the two ends. The CDR3 sequence: CASSSSQINTEAFF. CDR3 in DNA: TGTGCCAGCAGCTCCTCGCAGATTAACACTGAAGCTTTCTTT.

This rearrangement joins TRBV4-1 to TRBJ2-3, with D uncertain. V dropped 4 bases and J dropped 2 bases, with 16 bases sitting between them. The CDR3 has 16 residues. CDR1 MGHRA and CDR2 YSYEKL come from the germline V gene. CDR3 coding DNA: TGCGCCAGCAGCCCTCCCATCGCTGGTTACACAGATACGCAGTATTTT. It encodes CASSPPIAGYTDTQYF.

J is TRBJ2-2 and V is TRBV18, with D hard to call. CDR3 length: 15 amino acids. With 2 bases removed from V and 3 bases from J, the gap between germline ends came to 10 bases. Germline V gene sequence: CDR1 KGHSH, CDR2 LQKENI. CDR3 protein: CASSPNGFDTGELFF. CDR3 DNA sequence: TGTGCCAGCTCACCAAACGGCTTTGACACCGGGGAGCTGTTTTTT.

The rearrangement joins TRBV9 to TRBJ1-3; a possible D gene is TRBD1 (5 bases). V shed 4 bases and J shed 2 bases, with 16 bases lying between them. This CDR3 is built from 16 residues. Germline CDR1 reads SGDLS; CDR2 reads YYNGEE. CDR3 sequence reads: CASSPQTVMAGNTIYF. The CDR3, as DNA: TGTGCCAGCAGCCCCCAGACAGTCATGGCTGGAAACACCATATATTTT.